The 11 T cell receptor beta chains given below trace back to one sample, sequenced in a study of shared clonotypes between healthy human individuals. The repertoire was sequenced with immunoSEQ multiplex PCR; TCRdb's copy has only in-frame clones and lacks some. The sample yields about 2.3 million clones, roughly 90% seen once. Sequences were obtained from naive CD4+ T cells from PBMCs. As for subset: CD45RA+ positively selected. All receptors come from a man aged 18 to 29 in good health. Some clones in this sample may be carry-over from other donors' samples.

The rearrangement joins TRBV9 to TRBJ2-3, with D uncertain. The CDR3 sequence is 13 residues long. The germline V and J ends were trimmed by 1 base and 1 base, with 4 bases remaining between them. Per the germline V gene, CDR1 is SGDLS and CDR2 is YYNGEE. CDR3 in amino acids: CASSVSRTDTQYF. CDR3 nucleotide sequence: TGTGCCAGCAGCGTAAGTCGCACAGATACGCAGTATTTT.

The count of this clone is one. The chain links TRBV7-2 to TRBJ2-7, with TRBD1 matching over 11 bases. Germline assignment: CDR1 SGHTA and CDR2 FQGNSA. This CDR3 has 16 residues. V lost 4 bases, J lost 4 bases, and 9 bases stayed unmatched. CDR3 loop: CASSSRTGGRRYEQYF. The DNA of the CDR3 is TGTGCCAGCAGCTCCCGGACAGGGGGCAGGCGGTACGAGCAGTACTTC.

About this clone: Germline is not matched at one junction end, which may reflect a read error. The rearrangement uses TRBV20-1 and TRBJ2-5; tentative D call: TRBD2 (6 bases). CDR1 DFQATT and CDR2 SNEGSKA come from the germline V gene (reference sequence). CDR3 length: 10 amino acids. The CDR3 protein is CSPSAETQYF. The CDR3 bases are TGCAGTCCTAGCGCAGAGACCCAGTACTTC.

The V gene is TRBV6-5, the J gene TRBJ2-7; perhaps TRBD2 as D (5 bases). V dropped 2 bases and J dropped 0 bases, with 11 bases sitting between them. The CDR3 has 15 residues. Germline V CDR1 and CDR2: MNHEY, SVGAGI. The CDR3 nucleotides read TGTGCCAGCAGTTACGTAGGCGGGCTCTCCTACGAGCAGTACTTC. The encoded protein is CASSYVGGLSYEQYF.

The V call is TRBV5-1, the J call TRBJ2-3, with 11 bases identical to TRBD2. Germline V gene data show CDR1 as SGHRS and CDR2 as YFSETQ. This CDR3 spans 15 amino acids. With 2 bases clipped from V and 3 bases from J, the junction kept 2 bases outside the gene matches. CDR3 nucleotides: TGCGCCAGCAGCTTTTCTAGCGGGAGGACAGATACGCAGTATTTT. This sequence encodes CASSFSSGRTDTQYF.

CDR3 protein: CASRRRAGDTYYEQYF. In DNA, the CDR3 is TGTGCCAGCAGACGCCGAGCGGGAGATACCTACTACGAGCAGTACTTC. This chain joins TRBV7-2 and TRBJ2-7, with 8 nucleotides matching TRBD2. CDR1 and CDR2 (germline): SGHTA, FQGNSA. The CDR3 consists of 16 residues. V was clipped by 6 bases and J by 3 bases; unmatched bases: 13.

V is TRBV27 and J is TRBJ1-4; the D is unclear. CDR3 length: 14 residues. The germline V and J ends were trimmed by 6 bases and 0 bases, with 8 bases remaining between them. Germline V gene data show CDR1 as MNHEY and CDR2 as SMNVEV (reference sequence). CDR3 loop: CASRRLATNEKLFF. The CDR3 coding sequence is TGTGCCAGCAGAAGACTTGCAACTAATGAAAAACTGTTTTTT.

The CDR3 sequence: CASSEGPGQGNTIYF. The CDR3 DNA reads as TGCGCCAGCAGCGAAGGGCCAGGGCAGGGAAACACCATATATTTT. This sequence joins TRBV5-1 and TRBJ1-3; maybe TRBD1 (5 bases). This CDR3 has 15 residues. V lost 4 bases, J lost 4 bases, and 15 bases lay in between. Per germline, CDR1 SGHRS and CDR2 YFSETQ.

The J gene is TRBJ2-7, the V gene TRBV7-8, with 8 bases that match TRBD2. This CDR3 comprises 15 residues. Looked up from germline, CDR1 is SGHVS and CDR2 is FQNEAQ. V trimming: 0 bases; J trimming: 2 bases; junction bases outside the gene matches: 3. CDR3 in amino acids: CASSLAAGGTYEQYF. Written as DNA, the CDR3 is TGTGCCAGCAGCTTAGCGGCGGGGGGAACCTACGAGCAGTACTTC. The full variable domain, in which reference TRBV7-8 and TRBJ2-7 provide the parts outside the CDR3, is GAGVSQSPRYKVAKRGQDVALRCDPISGHVSLFWYQQALGQGPEFLTYFQNEAQLDKSGLPSDRFFAERPEGSVSTLKIQRTQQEDSAVYLCASSLAAGGTYEQYFGPGTRLTVT.

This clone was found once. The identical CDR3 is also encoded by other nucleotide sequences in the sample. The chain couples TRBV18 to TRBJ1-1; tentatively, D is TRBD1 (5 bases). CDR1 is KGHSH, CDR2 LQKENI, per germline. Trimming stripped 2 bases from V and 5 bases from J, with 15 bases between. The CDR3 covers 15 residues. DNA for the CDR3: TGTGCCAGCTCACCAAAGGGGCAGGGAGGTACTGAAGCTTTCTTT. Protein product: CASSPKGQGGTEAFF.

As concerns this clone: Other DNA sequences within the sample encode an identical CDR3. The chain's CDR3 is CASSVLSYNEQFF. The CDR3, as DNA: TGTGCCAGCAGCGTATTATCCTACAATGAGCAGTTCTTC. The rearrangement uses TRBV9 and TRBJ2-1, with D unclear. The CDR3 sequence is 13 residues long. Looked up from germline, CDR1 is SGDLS and CDR2 is YYNGEE. V dropped 1 base and J dropped 1 base, with 3 bases sitting between them.